The 27 T cell receptor beta chains in this list originate from one sample, sequenced in a study of vaccination effects on CD4 cells after COVID-19. The table came from immunoSEQ multiplex PCR; TCRdb's copy has only in-frame clones and leaves some out. Of about 37,000 clones listed, 65% to 80% are singletons. These receptors have no identified antigens. Subsequent to approximately 11 days of culture, CD4+ T cells were isolated. Sequencing used CD4+ T cells from PBMCs cultured without peptide, obtained before COVID-19 vaccination. The receptors stem from a human donor who received a COVID-19 vaccine.

CDR3 in amino acids: CASRPQANYGYTF. The DNA of the CDR3 is TGTGCCAGCAGACCGCAGGCTAACTATGGCTACACCTTC. The rearrangement uses TRBV6-5 and TRBJ1-2; D uncertain. The CDR3 has 13 amino acids. The ends were cut back, 6 bases at V and 0 bases at J, with 8 bases in the middle. Germline lookup yields CDR1 MNHEY and CDR2 SVGAGI.

In its sample, this clone was seen a few times. The J gene is TRBJ1-2, the V gene TRBV28; D unclear. This CDR3 is 13 amino acids long. Germline lookup yields CDR1 MDHEN and CDR2 SYDVKM. V lost 2 bases to trimming and J lost 3 bases, with 7 bases between them. Written as DNA, the CDR3 is TGTGCCAGCAGTTTACGTAGCGACTATGGCTACACCTTC. Its protein product is CASSLRSDYGYTF.

This chain joins TRBV19 and TRBJ1-1; the D is unclear. Trimming took off 7 bases at V and 3 bases at J, with 18 bases between the two ends. Germline CDR1 and CDR2: LNHDA and SQIVND (reference sequence). This CDR3 contains 15 residues. The CDR3 DNA reads TGTGCCAGTACCCTCTTCGAAGGCAGATACACTGAAGCTTTCTTT. Translating it yields CASTLFEGRYTEAFF. The variable domain in full, completed from reference TRBV19 and TRBJ1-1, reads DGGITQSPKYLFRKEGQNVTLSCEQNLNHDAMYWYRQDPGQGLRLIYYSQIVNDFQKGDIAEGYSVSREKKESFPLTVTSAQKNPTAFYLCASTLFEGRYTEAFFGQGTRLTVV.

This clone turned up a few times. This sequence joins TRBV5-1 and TRBJ1-2; 9 bases align to TRBD1. The CDR3 is made up of 14 amino acids. Trimming cost V 3 bases and J 4 bases; bases outside gene matches: 4. Germline V gene lookup returns CDR1 SGHRS and CDR2 YFSETQ. The CDR3 region has the DNA TGCGCCAGCAGCTGGGGACAGGGCTCCTATGGCTACACCTTC. This gives the protein CASSWGQGSYGYTF.

This clone was counted a few times. The rearrangement uses TRBV11-2 and TRBJ1-1; no clear D gene. Between the trimmed V and J ends, which lost 6 bases and 8 bases, there was a span of 10 bases. The germline CDR1 and CDR2 sequences are SGHAT and FQNNGV. The CDR3 covers 11 residues. DNA of the CDR3: TGTGCCAGCAGAAGGGTCCCCGAAGCTTTCTTT. Its protein is CASRRVPEAFF.

V is TRBV15 and J is TRBJ1-4; 8 positions match TRBD1. Germline trimming cut 3 bases from V and 6 bases from J; bases unmatched to any gene: 9. CDR1 is LNHNV, CDR2 YYDKDF, per germline (reference sequence). CDR3 length: 16 amino acids. The CDR3 is CATSRGLGQGDEKLFF. Here the CDR3 DNA reads TGTGCCACCAGCAGGGGCTTAGGACAGGGAGATGAAAAACTGTTTTTT. Supplemented by reference TRBV15 and TRBJ1-4, the full variable domain reads DAMVIQNPRYQVTQFGKPVTLSCSQTLNHNVMYWYQQKSSQAPKLLFHYYDKDFNNEADTPDNFQSRRPNTSFCFLDIRSPGLGDTAMYLCATSRGLGQGDEKLFFGSGTQLSVL.

This clone appeared once. The sample carries other DNA sequences with the same CDR3. This chain joins TRBV12-3 or TRBV12-4 and TRBJ1-2, with 7 bases fitting TRBD1. The CDR3 covers 13 residues. After removal of 1 base from V and 5 bases from J, the junction contained 1 base not matched to a gene. The CDR3 DNA reads as TGTGCCAGCAGTTTAGGACAGGGTTATGGCTACACCTTC. Its protein is CASSLGQGYGYTF.

The chain uses TRBV11-2 and TRBJ2-3; no firm D call. Trimming took 4 bases from V and 0 from J, leaving 17 bases between them. The CDR3 contains 17 residues. Per germline, CDR1 SGHAT and CDR2 FQNNGV. CDR3 sequence reads: CASSSTLGSWSTDTQYF. The DNA of the CDR3 is TGTGCCAGCAGCTCCACTCTAGGTAGCTGGAGCACAGATACGCAGTATTTT.

The chain carries TRBV30 and TRBJ2-3, with 8 bases aligning to TRBD1. The trim removed 0 bases at V and 2 bases at J, leaving 7 bases unmatched. The CDR3 sequence is 16 residues long. Germline loops: CDR1 GTSNPN, CDR2 SVGIG (reference sequence). CDR3 DNA sequence: TGTGCCTGGAGTGTGGCAGGGGGCGGCGTCACAGATACGCAGTATTTT. Protein sequence: CAWSVAGGGVTDTQYF.

The chain carries TRBV9 and TRBJ1-2; D call uncertain. Germline assignment: CDR1 SGDLS and CDR2 YYNGEE. V gave up 0 bases and J gave up 1 base, with 7 bases separating them. This CDR3 has 14 residues. The CDR3 region is CASSVEQFNYGYTF. The CDR3 nucleotides read TGTGCCAGCAGCGTAGAGCAGTTTAACTATGGCTACACCTTC.

This clone was found once. The chain is built from TRBV7-2 and TRBJ1-5, with a tentative D call TRBD1 (5 bases). Germline V lookup: CDR1 SGHTA, CDR2 FQGNSA. Trimming cost V 1 base and J 4 bases, with 11 bases left between them. There are 15 residues in the CDR3. CDR3 residues: CASSLVAGGNQPQHF. The CDR3 DNA reads as TGTGCCAGCAGCTTAGTGGCGGGGGGGAATCAGCCCCAGCATTTT.

In this sample, this clone turned up a few times. This chain joins TRBV19 and TRBJ1-5; TRBD1 might be the D (5 bases). The germline gives CDR1 LNHDA, CDR2 SQIVND (reference sequence). This CDR3 is 14 amino acids long. V was cut by 10 bases and J by 3 bases, with 16 bases left in between. The CDR3 nucleotides are TGTGCCACCAGGGATAACAGAAACAATCAGCCCCAGCATTTT. As protein: CATRDNRNNQPQHF.

The chain carries TRBV5-1 and TRBJ2-7, with unresolved D. Trimming pared 0 bases from V and 2 bases from J, leaving 15 bases between. The CDR3 runs to 16 residues. Germline-derived CDR1 and CDR2 are SGHRS and YFSETQ. The CDR3 spells CASSLGPPADTYEQYF. Here the CDR3 DNA reads TGCGCCAGCAGCTTGGGCCCTCCCGCCGATACCTACGAGCAGTACTTC.

This chain uses TRBV14 with TRBJ2-7; 10 positions match TRBD1. The CDR3 is made up of 14 amino acids. CDR1 SGHDN and CDR2 FVKESK come from the germline V gene. Unmatched junction bases numbered 4, after V lost 4 bases and J lost 4 bases. This chain's CDR3 is CASSRSGQGYEQYF. The CDR3, as DNA: TGTGCCAGCAGCCGTTCGGGACAGGGGTACGAGCAGTACTTC.

The chain joins TRBV10-3 to TRBJ1-2; a possible D gene is TRBD1 (5 bases). The length of the CDR3 is 15 residues. V dropped 0 bases and J dropped 1 base, with 9 bases sitting between them. Germline V lookup: CDR1 ENHRY, CDR2 SYGVKD. The DNA of the CDR3 is TGTGCCATCAGTGAGTCGGGGGGAGGTAACTATGGCTACACCTTC. Encoded protein: CAISESGGGNYGYTF.

The chain uses TRBV5-4 and TRBJ2-5; D is unclear. V was trimmed by 2 bases and J by 3 bases, leaving 11 bases between them. Germline V lookup: CDR1 SGHNT, CDR2 YYREEE (reference sequence). The CDR3 is 14 residues long. CDR3 region: CASSLSGLKETQYF. CDR3 bases: TGTGCCAGCAGCTTATCCGGGTTAAAAGAGACCCAGTACTTC.

V is TRBV3-1 (or the pseudogene TRBV3-2) and J is TRBJ1-6; no clear D. The CDR3 sequence is 12 residues long. Germline loops: CDR1 LGHDT, CDR2 YNNKEL (reference sequence). V was cut by 1 base and J by 9 bases, with 4 bases left in between. Here the CDR3 reads CASSQGGSPLHF. Written as DNA, the CDR3 is TGTGCCAGCAGCCAAGGGGGTTCACCCCTCCACTTT.

The chain couples TRBV3-1 (or the pseudogene TRBV3-2) to TRBJ1-3, with D perhaps TRBD1 (5 bases). The CDR3 runs to 14 residues. V dropped 1 base and J dropped 5 bases, with 9 bases sitting between them. Per germline, CDR1 LGHDT and CDR2 YNNKEL (reference sequence). The CDR3 loop is CASSQVQDRNTIYF. In DNA form, the CDR3 reads TGTGCCAGCAGCCAAGTTCAGGACAGAAACACCATATATTTT.

Written as DNA, the CDR3 is TGTGCCACCAGTGGACCAGGTAGGGGCAATCAGCCCCAGCATTTT. This encodes CATSGPGRGNQPQHF. The chain recombines TRBV24-1 with TRBJ1-5, with D unresolved. The V and J ends lost 5 bases and 2 bases respectively, with 12 bases between them. The CDR3 has 15 amino acids. The germline gives CDR1 KGHDR, CDR2 SFDVKD.

J is TRBJ2-1 and V is TRBV5-4; TRBD2 might be the D (5 bases). This CDR3 region has 15 residues. Germline lookup yields CDR1 SGHNT and CDR2 YYREEE (reference sequence). The ends were cut back, 4 bases at V and 0 bases at J, with 11 bases in the middle. The CDR3 DNA reads TGTGCCAGCAGCAAGGACTCGAGCTCCTACAATGAGCAGTTCTTC. The encoded protein is CASSKDSSSYNEQFF.

This clone was seen a handful of times. J is TRBJ1-2 and V is TRBV9, with a tentative D call TRBD1 (5 bases). The CDR3 runs to 12 residues. The V end lost 3 bases, the J end lost 4 bases, and 7 bases lay between the germline ends. Germline V gene lookup returns CDR1 SGDLS and CDR2 YYNGEE. For the CDR3, the DNA is TGTGCCAGCAGCGGACAGCCCTATGGCTACACCTTC. Translating it yields CASSGQPYGYTF.

The chain uses TRBV3-1 (or the pseudogene TRBV3-2) and TRBJ1-1; D is uncertain. This CDR3 has 17 amino acids. V gave up 2 bases and J gave up 4 bases, with 20 bases separating them. CDR1 is LGHDT, CDR2 YNNKEL, per germline (reference sequence). CDR3 residues: CASSQLAGSPARTEAFF. CDR3 nucleotides: TGTGCCAGCAGCCAACTTGCGGGAAGCCCGGCGCGCACTGAAGCTTTCTTT.

The J gene is TRBJ1-5, the V gene TRBV6-2 or TRBV6-3; D not resolved. Germline V lookup: CDR1 MNHEY, CDR2 SVGEGT. V was pared by 0 bases and J by 4 bases, with 7 bases between. The CDR3 runs 14 residues. The CDR3 DNA reads as TGTGCCAGCAGTTACTCGATACAGAATCAGCCCCAGCATTTT. It is translated as CASSYSIQNQPQHF.

This clone has just a few counts. The chain has TRBV28 and TRBJ2-7; TRBD1 aligns across 7 bases. This CDR3 has 14 residues. The V gene end was trimmed by 7 bases and the J gene end by 0 bases; junction bases not matched to a gene: 6. The germline V gene encodes CDR1 MDHEN and CDR2 SYDVKM. As DNA, the CDR3 is TGTGCCAGCACCGGGACAGTCTTCTCCTACGAGCAGTACTTC. Protein: CASTGTVFSYEQYF.

This clone was seen only once. This chain links TRBV6-5 with TRBJ1-2; 9 bases align to TRBD1. The CDR3 contains 14 residues. CDR1 is MNHEY, CDR2 SVGAGI, per germline. With V trimmed by 6 bases and J by 6 bases, 8 bases remained unmatched. CDR3 in amino acids: CASRGTGQRNGYTF. DNA for the CDR3: TGTGCCAGCAGGGGGACAGGGCAGAGGAATGGCTACACCTTC.

This clone was counted only a few times. This same CDR3 is encoded by further DNA sequences in the sample. The rearrangement links TRBV19 to TRBJ1-1; maybe TRBD1 (5 bases). Between the trimmed V and J ends, which lost 3 bases and 3 bases, there was a span of 8 bases. The CDR3 extends over 13 amino acids. The germline gives CDR1 LNHDA, CDR2 SQIVND (reference sequence). CDR3 coding DNA: TGTGCCAGTAGTATTGACAGAGACACTGAAGCTTTCTTT. It is translated as CASSIDRDTEAFF. Combining the CDR3 with reference TRBV19 and TRBJ1-1 gives the whole variable domain DGGITQSPKYLFRKEGQNVTLSCEQNLNHDAMYWYRQDPGQGLRLIYYSQIVNDFQKGDIAEGYSVSREKKESFPLTVTSAQKNPTAFYLCASSIDRDTEAFFGQGTRLTVV.

Only a few counts were recorded for this clone. This rearrangement joins TRBV9 to TRBJ2-5, with D unclear. The CDR3 is 16 residues long. The V gene's germline CDR1 is SGDLS and CDR2 YYNGEE. Trimming took 4 bases from V and 0 from J, leaving 16 bases between them. The CDR3 loop is CASSLRSLMYQETQYF. Here the CDR3 DNA reads TGTGCCAGCAGCCTACGAAGTTTGATGTACCAAGAGACCCAGTACTTC.